Listed below are T cell receptor beta chains from one sample, sequenced in a study of T-cell memory formation after mild COVID-19. TCRdb recomputed calls from the 5' RACE reads with MiXCR, one row per CDR3 protein. The sample includes more than 300,000 distinct CDR3 sequences, roughly an eighth seen only once; the top ten take about 20%. The sequencing input was PBMCs or a T cell subset sorted from them (not recorded which). All receptors come from a man aged 18 to 29 who had mild COVID-19 (a few samples of this study predate the infection). Cell type and time point are not known. Each CDR3 is given with its conserved first and last residue. The order of the fields is clone size, D gene, V gene, J gene, CDR3 protein, CDR3 DNA. A D gene is named only where the DNA matches it firmly. Some rows mark clone size as missing; the rest say once, few, many or name a class of expanded clone.

NA	NA	TRBV5-1	TRBJ2-5	CASSFGYQETQYF	TGCGCCAGCAGCTTTGGGTACCAAGAGACCCAGTACTTC
NA	TRBD1	TRBV7-9	TRBJ2-3	CASSSPGQATDTQYF	TGTGCCAGCAGCTCGCCGGGACAGGCCACAGATACGCAGTATTTT
many	NA	TRBV28	TRBJ2-1	CASNRADEQFF	TGTGCCAGCAACAGGGCCGATGAGCAGTTCTTC
NA	NA	TRBV7-8	TRBJ1-1	CASTSQFFAEAFF	TGTGCCAGCACCTCACAGTTTTTCGCTGAAGCTTTCTTT
NA	TRBD2	TRBV7-8	TRBJ2-1	CASSLKGLASTYNEQFF	TGTGCCAGCAGCTTAAAGGGACTAGCGTCGACCTACAATGAGCAGTTCTTC
NA	NA	TRBV29-1	TRBJ1-2	CSATLGVRGYTF	TGCAGCGCCACGCTAGGGGTCCGTGGCTACACCTTC
few	NA	TRBV5-4	TRBJ2-5	CASSPGEEETQYF	TGTGCCAGCAGCCCAGGGGAAGAAGAGACCCAGTACTTC
NA	NA	TRBV7-3	TRBJ2-3	CASSFARETGPQYF	TGTGCCAGCAGCTTCGCCCGGGAGACTGGTCCGCAGTATTTT
NA	TRBD1	TRBV25-1	TRBJ2-7	CASRPDRWGYEQYF	TGTGCCAGCCGCCCGGACAGGTGGGGATACGAGCAGTACTTC
NA	TRBD1	TRBV6-1	TRBJ2-1	CASRDTGGSDNEQFF	TGTGCCAGCAGAGATACAGGGGGCTCCGACAACGAGCAGTTCTTC
few	TRBD2	TRBV6-5	TRBJ2-3	CASSPRTSGVGGDTQYF	TGTGCCAGCAGCCCCAGGACTAGCGGGGTTGGGGGGGATACGCAGTATTTT
NA	TRBD1	TRBV10-3	TRBJ1-2	CAIRGDSRSGYTF	TGTGCCATCAGGGGGGACAGCAGGTCTGGCTACACCTTC
few	TRBD1	TRBV3-1	TRBJ1-2	CASTQGQFYGYTF	TGTGCCAGCACCCAGGGACAGTTCTATGGCTACACCTTC
few	TRBD1	TRBV29-1	TRBJ1-1	CSVDRGDTEAFF	TGCAGCGTTGACAGGGGGGACACTGAAGCTTTCTTT
NA	TRBD1	TRBV5-1	TRBJ2-1	CASSVGQGYNEQFF	TGCGCCAGCAGCGTGGGACAGGGGTACAATGAGCAGTTCTTC
NA	NA	TRBV3-1	TRBJ2-2	CASSQFRWSGELFF	TGTGCCAGCAGCCAATTTAGGTGGTCAGGGGAGCTGTTTTTT
NA	NA	TRBV4-1	TRBJ1-5	CASSPRGTEFNQPQHF	TGCGCCAGCAGCCCCCGAGGTACAGAGTTTAATCAGCCCCAGCATTTT
few	TRBD1	TRBV12-3/TRBV12-4	TRBJ1-5	CASSPQGGASNQPQHF	TGTGCCAGCAGTCCCCAGGGGGGGGCTAGCAATCAGCCCCAGCATTTT
few	TRBD2	TRBV4-2	TRBJ2-3	CASSQAAGGLTDTQYF	TGTGCCAGCAGCCAAGCAGCGGGGGGTTTGACAGATACGCAGTATTTT